This is a list of T cell receptor beta chains from one sample in a study of T cells after yellow fever vaccination. MiXCR, run by TCRdb on the 5' RACE reads, gives a single entry per CDR3 protein. The sample lists a few hundred thousand distinct CDR3 sequences, 6.8% occurring once. This specimen consisted of PBMCs, obtained 35 to 50 days after the first yellow fever vaccination. The receptor set was obtained from a man younger than 35 who received the YFV17D yellow fever vaccine. Both conserved end residues are part of each CDR3. The order of the fields is V gene, CDR3 length, clone size, CDR3 protein. Only some rows state a clone size, as once, few, many or a class for expanded clones.

TRBV20-1 | 17 | few | CSAKIRDKYNSNQPQHF
TRBV7-2 | 14 | many | CASSPTSGGPKQFF
TRBV20-1 | 14 | few | CSATGLKGNQPQHF
TRBV7-3 | 15 | - | CASSSVGMITDTQYF
TRBV7-9 | 16 | many | CASSVRSGGLQETQYF
TRBV18 | 11 | many | CASSPAAEAFF
TRBV28 | 14 | many | CASRAGDPNQPQHF
TRBV20-1 | 14 | few | CSASSTRAHETQYF
TRBV4-1 | 17 | - | CASSREIAGAGTGELFF
TRBV4-2 | 14 | - | CASSQGGLQSEAFF
TRBV5-1 | 14 | many | CASSLGGGRYEQYF
TRBV10-3 | 11 | few | CAMGSFNEQFF
TRBV5-6 | 15 | many | CASRGQGSLTDTQYF
TRBV7-2 | 12 | - | CASSFAGIEAFF
TRBV7-9 | 16 | - | CASRVDRGGRNTEAFF
TRBV5-5 | 14 | few | CASRPSQLSDTQYF
TRBV7-2 | 15 | few | CASSSPGGGGYGYTF
TRBV5-6 | 14 | many | CASSLVSFGGAQYF
TRBV12-3/TRBV12-4 | 13 | - | CASSFQDQETQYF
TRBV5-4 | 14 | few | CASSQSRDRAPQHF
TRBV7-6 | 16 | - | CASSLSASVAKNIQYF
TRBV27 | 13 | few | CASSLARSTEAFF
TRBV5-4 | 14 | few | CASSWPGGNSPLHF
TRBV7-2 | 17 | many | CASSLYVRTLNTGELFF
TRBV7-9 | 14 | many | CASSARTSGDTQYF
TRBV6-6 | 13 | many | CASSYLISYEQYF
TRBV20-1 | 15 | - | CSARALRGQSYEQYF
TRBV29-1 | 13 | - | CSVTGGLIYEQFF
TRBV6-1 | 14 | many | CATDSKETHTEAFF
TRBV12-3/TRBV12-4 | 14 | few | CASTIRGGTDTQYF
TRBV10-3 | 15 | few | CAISEVLIGTDTQYF
TRBV7-2 | 13 | - | CASSRAPPGELFF
TRBV29-1 | 14 | few | CSVTGASEKGGYTF
TRBV10-1 | 14 | - | CASSLLSGGNEQFF
TRBV12-3/TRBV12-4 | 14 | many | CASTSGRSTDTQYF
TRBV12-3/TRBV12-4 | 14 | many | CASSLGQTTGELFF
TRBV4-3 | 15 | - | CASSKGTTSTDTQYF
TRBV15 | 14 | - | CATSMDRGAGELFF
TRBV29-1 | 12 | many | CSGDRGDETQYF
TRBV5-4 | 14 | few | CASSLSETRDIQYF
TRBV7-2 | 11 | few | CASSNLLAKYF
TRBV5-1 | 15 | many | CASTAGRGYTGELFF
TRBV15 | 14 | - | CATSTDKGRDTQYF
TRBV7-2 | 16 | many | CASSLTVSGQQETQYF
TRBV6-5 | 15 | few | CASSYSRGLGEKLFF
TRBV30 | 14 | few | CAWTHFTITGELFF
TRBV27 | 14 | many | CASRSTGRSYEQYF
TRBV29-1 | 14 | few | CSVEVEGIDEKLFF
TRBV5-1 | 15 | many | CASSPPETGSPEAFF
TRBV20-1 | 13 | few | CSARVGYNSPLHF
TRBV5-1 | 15 | - | CASSLVYWYQETQYF